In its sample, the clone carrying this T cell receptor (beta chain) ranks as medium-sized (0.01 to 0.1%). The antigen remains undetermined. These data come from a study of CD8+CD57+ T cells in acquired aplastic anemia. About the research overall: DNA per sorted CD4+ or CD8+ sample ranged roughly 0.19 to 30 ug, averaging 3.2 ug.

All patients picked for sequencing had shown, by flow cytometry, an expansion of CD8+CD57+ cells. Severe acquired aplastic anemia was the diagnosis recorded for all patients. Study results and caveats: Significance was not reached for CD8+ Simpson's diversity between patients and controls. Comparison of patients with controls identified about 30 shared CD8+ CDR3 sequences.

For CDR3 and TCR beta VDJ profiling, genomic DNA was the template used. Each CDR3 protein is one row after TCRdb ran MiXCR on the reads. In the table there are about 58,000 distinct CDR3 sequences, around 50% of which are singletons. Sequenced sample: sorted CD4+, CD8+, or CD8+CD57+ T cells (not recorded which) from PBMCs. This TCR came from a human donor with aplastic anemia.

For the CDR3, the DNA is TGTGCCAGCAGTGAAGTGGGAGAAGCTTTCTTT. Its translation is CASSEVGEAFF. This rearrangement joins TRBV2 to TRBJ1-1; the D is unclear. Germline V gene lookup returns CDR1 SNHLY and CDR2 FYNNEI. Trimming took off 1 base at V and 8 bases at J, with 5 bases between the two ends. CDR3 length equals 11 residues.